The present TCR beta chain was sequenced within a study of shared clonotypes between healthy human individuals (dated by TCRdb to about 2020). The study in broad terms: Three men and a couple of women, aged 18 to 49 years, made up the cohort. For each donor, three plates each were used for CD4 naive and CD4 memory, two plates were used for CD8 naive, and one plate was used for CD8 memory. To increase sequencing depth and limit assay-specific biases, different laboratories used diverse techniques to prepare libraries and sequence TCR repertoires. To estimate repertoire size and how much clonotype sharing occurs between individuals, the study deeply sequenced the blood TCR repertoires of about 5 healthy adults. Leukapheresis yielded between about 0.85 and 10 billion PBMCs per donor. General findings and caveats noted by the study authors: Across a few donors, about 4.5% of naive CD4, 3% to 4% of naive CD8, 2% to 2.5% of memory CD4, and 0.4% to 0.45% of memory CD8 clonotypes were shared. Based on pairwise subsampling, the degree of clonotype sharing among donors was expected to be affected by sequencing depth. Only blood was sampled, and tissue TCR repertoires likely differ from those in blood. Naive subsets generally had larger estimated clonotype richness than memory subsets. Higher generation probabilities were observed for clonotypes shared by all four sorted-subset donors than for non-shared clonotypes. The small number of donors limited the genetic and exposure-history diversity represented. Rarefaction of sorted-subset datasets indicated incomplete sequencing despite the large sequencing depth.

The junction carries 1 base between V and J, which are trimmed by 1 base and 7 bases respectively. Based on the germline V gene, the CDR1 and CDR2 sequences are SGHTA and FQGNSA. From the cysteine through the phenylalanine, the CDR3 covers 11 amino acids. Of the read, only the CDR3 DNA is kept; its 33 bases are in frame from base 1. Regarding this clone: What this receptor recognizes is not known. No base quality values were provided; no much bigger clone lies one nucleotide off.

Donors were healthy HIV-negative adults with no recently reported acute infections or vaccinations. Only Caucasian adults living in Nashville, Tennessee, USA were represented among the donors. CD4+ T cells were enriched through magnetic negative selection, after which naive cells were positively selected on CD45RA and the remaining negative fraction served as the memory subset. Blood was obtained by leukapheresis, after which PBMCs were separated by Ficoll-Histopaque density gradient centrifugation and cryopreserved in liquid nitrogen vapor phase. Analytical flow cytometry was used to check the purity and quantity of every magnetically sorted T cell population. Genomic DNA was isolated from each sorted fraction and quantified by UV absorbance on a Nanodrop 2000c. Using the deep immunoSEQ assay, multiplex PCR amplified TCR CDR3 regions from genomic DNA. Extracted genomic DNA from each cell subset was distributed evenly across all wells of several immunoSEQ 96-well plates, and each plate was treated as a replicate. For sorted subsets, approximately 210 ng of genomic DNA, equivalent to 25,000 to 35,000 T cell genomes, went into each replicate PCR. Purified libraries were quantified with a Qubit 3.0 fluorometer, sized on a Bioanalyzer 2100, and re-quantified with the KAPA Library Quantification kit. Each immunoSEQ 96-well plate was sequenced on its own single-read 150-cycle Illumina NextSeq 550 flow cell. The authors' analysis ran thus. Because the immunoSEQ output included only junctional sequences and no quality scores, the filtering could not be the same as the filtering used for full-length reads. Sequences were annotated with PyIR, a Python wrapper for IgBLAST v1.9, using IMGT germline references to assign V/J genes and CDR3. Reads were filtered out if the reads had weak V/J assignments (E-value above 1e-6), no CDR3, stop codons, out-of-frame junctions, or ambiguous translated residues. A V3J clonotype was defined by an identical inferred V gene, J gene, and CDR3 amino acid sequence. Percentage overlap between repertoires was computed as shared unique clonotypes divided by the size of the smaller repertoire. RTK rarefaction, the Chao1 estimator, and Recon v2.1 estimates of unobserved clonotypes were used to assess repertoire richness. OLGA was used to compute generation probabilities for all TCRbeta clonotypes that the gDNA method yielded from a handful of donors. The clones in this table, taken by TCRdb from immuneACCESS, are in-frame only. Not every clone is retained; where verified, under half of the shortfall comes from an unresolved V gene, and the cause of the rest is unknown. That table gives V, J and clone size, and the DNA gave D and trimming. The sample table holds under 2,500,000 clones, of which 90% to 96% were seen once. Together, the top ten hold roughly 0.13% of the sample.

The sequence joins TRBV7-2 to TRBJ2-2, with the D segment identity uncertain. The source material was naive CD4+ T cells sorted from blood. The meaning of the sample's cell subset or site label: CD45RA+ positively selected. The sequence derives from a man aged 18 to 30 in good health. The nucleotide sequence reads as follows: TGTGCCAGCAGCTTAGTCGGGGAGCTGTTTTTT. Translated, it reads CASSLVGELFF.